This entry is about one T cell receptor (beta chain). Its target is not known. TCRdb keeps only in-frame clones here, not all; method: immunoSEQ multiplex PCR. The sample shows over 100,000 clones, about 92% of them seen only once. This record comes from a study of T cell repertoires and HLA-DP antigens. Germline CDR1 and CDR2: MNHEY and SMNVEV (reference sequence). V trimming: 2 bases; J trimming: 1 base; junction bases outside the gene matches: 3. The CDR3 is 16 amino acids. The sequencing input was CD4+ T cells from PBMCs. This sequence was found in a young woman in good health and CMV-seronegative. This chain connects TRBV27 to TRBJ2-1; 9 nucleotides match TRBD1. The CDR3 protein is CASSLGTGFSYNEQFF. CDR3 DNA: TGTGCCAGCAGTTTAGGGACAGGGTTTTCCTACAATGAGCAGTTCTTC.